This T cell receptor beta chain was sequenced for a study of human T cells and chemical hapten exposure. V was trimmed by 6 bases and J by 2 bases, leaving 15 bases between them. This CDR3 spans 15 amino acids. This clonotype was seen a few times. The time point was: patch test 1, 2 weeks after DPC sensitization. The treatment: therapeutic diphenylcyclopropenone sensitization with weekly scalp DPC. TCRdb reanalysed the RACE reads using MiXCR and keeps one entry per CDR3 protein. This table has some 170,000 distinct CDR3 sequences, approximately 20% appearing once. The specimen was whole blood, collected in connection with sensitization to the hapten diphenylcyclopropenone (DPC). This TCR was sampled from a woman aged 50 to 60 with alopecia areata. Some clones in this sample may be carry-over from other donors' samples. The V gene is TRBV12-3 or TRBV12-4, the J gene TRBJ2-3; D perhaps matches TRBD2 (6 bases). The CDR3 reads CASSSGVVHTDTQYF. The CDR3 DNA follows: TGTGCCAGCAGCTCGGGGGTGGTCCACACAGATACGCAGTATTTT.